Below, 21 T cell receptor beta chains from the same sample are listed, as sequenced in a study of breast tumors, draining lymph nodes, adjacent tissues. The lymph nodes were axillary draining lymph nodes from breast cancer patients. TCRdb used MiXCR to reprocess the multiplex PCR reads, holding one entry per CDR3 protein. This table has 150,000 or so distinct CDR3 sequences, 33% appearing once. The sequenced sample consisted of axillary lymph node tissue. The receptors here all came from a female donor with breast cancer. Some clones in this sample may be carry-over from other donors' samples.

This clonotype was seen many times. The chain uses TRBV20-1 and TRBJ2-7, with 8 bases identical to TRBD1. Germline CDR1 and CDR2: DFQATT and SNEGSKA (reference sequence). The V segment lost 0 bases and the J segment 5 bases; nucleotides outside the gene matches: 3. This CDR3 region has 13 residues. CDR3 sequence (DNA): TGCAGTGCTAGAGACAGGGGGCGGGACGAGCAGTACTTC. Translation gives CSARDRGRDEQYF.

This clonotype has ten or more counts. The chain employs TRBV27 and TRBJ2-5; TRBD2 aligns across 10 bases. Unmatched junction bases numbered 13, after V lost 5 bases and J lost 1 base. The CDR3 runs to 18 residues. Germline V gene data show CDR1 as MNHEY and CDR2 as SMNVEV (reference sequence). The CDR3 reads CASSPGLLAGPAQETQYF. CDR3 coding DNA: TGTGCCAGCAGTCCCGGTCTACTAGCGGGACCGGCCCAAGAGACCCAGTACTTC.

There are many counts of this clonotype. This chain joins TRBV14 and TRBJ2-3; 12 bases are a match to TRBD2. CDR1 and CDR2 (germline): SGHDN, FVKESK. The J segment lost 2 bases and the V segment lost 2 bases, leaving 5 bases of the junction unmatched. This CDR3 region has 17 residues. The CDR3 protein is CASSQRGLAGITDTQYF. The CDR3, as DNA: TGTGCCAGCAGCCAAAGAGGACTAGCGGGAATCACAGATACGCAGTATTTT.

CDR3 protein: CATSANVQETQYF. The CDR3, as DNA: TGTGCCACCAGTGCTAATGTCCAAGAGACCCAGTACTTC. V usage is TRBV24-1 and J usage is TRBJ2-5; no definite D call. The V end lost 5 bases, the J end lost 1 base, and 7 bases lay between the germline ends. CDR3 length equals 13 residues. Germline V lookup: CDR1 KGHDR, CDR2 SFDVKD.

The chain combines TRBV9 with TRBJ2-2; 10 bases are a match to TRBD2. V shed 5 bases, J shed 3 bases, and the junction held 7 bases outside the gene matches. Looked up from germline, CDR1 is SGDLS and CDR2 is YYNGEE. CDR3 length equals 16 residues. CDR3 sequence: CASSSGGLTHTGELFF. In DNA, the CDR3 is TGTGCCAGCAGTAGCGGGGGGCTAACACACACCGGGGAGCTGTTTTTT.

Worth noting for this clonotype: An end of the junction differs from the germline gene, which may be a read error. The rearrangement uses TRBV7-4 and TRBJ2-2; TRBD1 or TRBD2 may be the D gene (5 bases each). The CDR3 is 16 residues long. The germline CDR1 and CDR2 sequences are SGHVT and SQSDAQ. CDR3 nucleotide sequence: TGTGCTAGCAGCTTATGGGTACAGGAGCGCACCGGGGAGCTGGTTTTT. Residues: CASSLWVQERTGELVF. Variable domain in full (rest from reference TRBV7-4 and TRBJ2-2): GAGVSQSPRYKVAKRGRDVALRCDSISGHVTLYWYRQTLGQGSEVLTYSQSDAQRDKSGRPSGRFSAERPERSVSTLKIQRTEQGDSAVYLCASSLWVQERTGELVFGEGSRLTVL.

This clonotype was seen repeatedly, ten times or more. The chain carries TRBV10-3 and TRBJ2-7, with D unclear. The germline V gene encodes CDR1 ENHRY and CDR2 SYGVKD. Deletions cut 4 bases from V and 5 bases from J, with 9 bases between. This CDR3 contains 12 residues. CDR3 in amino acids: CAISGGVDEQYF. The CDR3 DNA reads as TGTGCCATCAGTGGAGGCGTGGACGAGCAGTACTTC.

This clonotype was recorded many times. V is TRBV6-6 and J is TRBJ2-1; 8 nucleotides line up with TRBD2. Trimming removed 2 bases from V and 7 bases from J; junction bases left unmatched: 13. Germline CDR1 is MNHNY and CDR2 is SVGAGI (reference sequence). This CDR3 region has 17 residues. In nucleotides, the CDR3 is TGTGCCAGCAGTTACCCCCCCGGGGAGCGGGAGTTGAATGAGCAGTTCTTC. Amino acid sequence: CASSYPPGERELNEQFF.

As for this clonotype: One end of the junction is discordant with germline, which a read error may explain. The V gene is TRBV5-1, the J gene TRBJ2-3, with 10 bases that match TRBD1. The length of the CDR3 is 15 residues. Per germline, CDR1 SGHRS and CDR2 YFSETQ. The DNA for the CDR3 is TGCGCCAGCAGCCTGGGACAGGGGAACACAGGTACGCAGTATTTT. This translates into CASSLGQGNTGTQYF.

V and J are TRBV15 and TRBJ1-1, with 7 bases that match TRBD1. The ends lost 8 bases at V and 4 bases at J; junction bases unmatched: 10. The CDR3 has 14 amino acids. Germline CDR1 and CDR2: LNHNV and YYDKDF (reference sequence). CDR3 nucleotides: TGTGCCACCCGAAGCCTTAGGGGGCTCACTGAAGCTTTCTTT. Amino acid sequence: CATRSLRGLTEAFF.

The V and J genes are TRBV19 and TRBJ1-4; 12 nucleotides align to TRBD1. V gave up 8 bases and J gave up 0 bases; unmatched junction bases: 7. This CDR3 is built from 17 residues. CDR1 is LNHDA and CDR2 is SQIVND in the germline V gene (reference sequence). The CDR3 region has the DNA TGTGCCAGTGGCGGGACAGGGGGCTATGCAACTAATGAAAAACTGTTTTTT. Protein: CASGGTGGYATNEKLFF. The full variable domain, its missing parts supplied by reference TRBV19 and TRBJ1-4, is DGGITQSPKYLFRKEGQNVTLSCEQNLNHDAMYWYRQDPGQGLRLIYYSQIVNDFQKGDIAEGYSVSREKKESFPLTVTSAQKNPTAFYLCASGGTGGYATNEKLFFGSGTQLSVL.

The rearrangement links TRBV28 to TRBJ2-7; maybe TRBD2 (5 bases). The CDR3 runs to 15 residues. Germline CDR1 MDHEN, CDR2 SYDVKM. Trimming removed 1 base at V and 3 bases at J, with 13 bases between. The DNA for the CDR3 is TGTGCCAGCAGTTTATACGGGGAGAAGGGCTACGAGCAGTACTTC. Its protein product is CASSLYGEKGYEQYF. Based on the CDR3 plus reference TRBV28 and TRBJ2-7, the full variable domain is DVKVTQSSRYLVKRTGEKVFLECVQDMDHENMFWYRQDPGLGLRLIYFSYDVKMKEKGDIPEGYSVSREKKERFSLILESASTNQTSMYLCASSLYGEKGYEQYFGPGTRLTVT.

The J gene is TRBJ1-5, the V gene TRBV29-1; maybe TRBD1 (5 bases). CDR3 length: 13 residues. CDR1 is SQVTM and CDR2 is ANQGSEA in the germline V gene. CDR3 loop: CRLSTVSNQPQHF. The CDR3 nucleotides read TGCAGACTTTCGACAGTTAGCAATCAGCCCCAGCATTTT.

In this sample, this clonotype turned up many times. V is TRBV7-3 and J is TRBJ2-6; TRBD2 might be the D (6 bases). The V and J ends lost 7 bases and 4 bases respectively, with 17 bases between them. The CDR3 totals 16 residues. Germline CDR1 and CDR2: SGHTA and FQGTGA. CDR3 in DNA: TGTGCCAGCACCAGCAGGAGCGGGCCCGGGGCCAACGTCCTGACTTTC. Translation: CASTSRSGPGANVLTF.

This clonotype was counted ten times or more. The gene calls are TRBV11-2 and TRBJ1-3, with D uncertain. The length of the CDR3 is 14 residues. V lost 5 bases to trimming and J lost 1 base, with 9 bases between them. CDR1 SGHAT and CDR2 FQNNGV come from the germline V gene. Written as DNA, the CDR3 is TGTGCCAGCAGCCCAGGTTTTTCTGGAAACACCATATATTTT. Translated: CASSPGFSGNTIYF.

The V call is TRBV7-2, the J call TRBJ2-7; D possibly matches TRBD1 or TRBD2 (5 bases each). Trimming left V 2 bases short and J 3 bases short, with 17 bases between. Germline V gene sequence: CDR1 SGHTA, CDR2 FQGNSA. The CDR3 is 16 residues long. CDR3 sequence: CASSLNPGTLNYEQYF. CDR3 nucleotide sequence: TGTGCCAGCAGCTTAAACCCCGGGACGCTAAACTACGAGCAGTACTTC.

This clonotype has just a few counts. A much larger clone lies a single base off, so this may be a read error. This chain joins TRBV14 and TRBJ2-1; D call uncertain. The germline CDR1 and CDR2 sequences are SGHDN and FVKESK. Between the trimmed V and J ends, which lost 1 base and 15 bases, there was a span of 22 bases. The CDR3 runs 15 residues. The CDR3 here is CASSQARTRQAKPFF. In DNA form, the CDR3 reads TGTGCCAGCAGCCAAGCCCGGACGAGGCAGGCCAAGCCGTTCTTC.

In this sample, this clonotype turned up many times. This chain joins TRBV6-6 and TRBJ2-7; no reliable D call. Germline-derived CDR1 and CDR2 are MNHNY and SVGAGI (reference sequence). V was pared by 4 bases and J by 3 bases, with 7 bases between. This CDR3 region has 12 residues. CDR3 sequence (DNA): TGTGCCAGCAGTTCCATCGACTACGAGCAGTACTTC. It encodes CASSSIDYEQYF.

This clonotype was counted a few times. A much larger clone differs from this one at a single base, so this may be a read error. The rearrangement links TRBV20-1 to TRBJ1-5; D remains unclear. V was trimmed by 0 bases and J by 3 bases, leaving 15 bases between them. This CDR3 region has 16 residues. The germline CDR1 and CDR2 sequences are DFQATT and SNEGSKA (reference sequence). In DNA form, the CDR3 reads TGCAGTGCTAGAGATCGTTTCGGTCCCACCAATCAGCCCCAGCATTTT. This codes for CSARDRFGPTNQPQHF.

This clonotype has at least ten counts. CDR3 in amino acids: CAWSVKGLVEYGYTF. The CDR3 bases are TGTGCCTGGAGTGTTAAAGGGTTAGTGGAGTATGGCTACACCTTC. The rearrangement links TRBV30 to TRBJ1-2, with D unclear. V was clipped by 0 bases and J by 5 bases, with 16 bases between them. CDR1 GTSNPN and CDR2 SVGIG come from the germline V gene (reference sequence). This CDR3 is 15 amino acids long.

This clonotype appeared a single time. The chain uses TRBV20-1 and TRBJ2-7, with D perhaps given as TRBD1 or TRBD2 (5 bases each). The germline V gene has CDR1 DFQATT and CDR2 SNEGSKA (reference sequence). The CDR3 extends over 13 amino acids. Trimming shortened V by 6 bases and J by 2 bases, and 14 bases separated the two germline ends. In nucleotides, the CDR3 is TGCAGTGCAGCCGGGACCCAACCCTACGAGCAGTACTTC. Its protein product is CSAAGTQPYEQYF.